This T cell receptor beta chain comes out of a study of blood T cell repertoires in COVID-19. This clone came up a few times. The repertoire was sequenced with immunoSEQ multiplex PCR; TCRdb's copy has only in-frame clones and lacks some. The data show tens of thousands of clones, roughly nine tenths seen once. The V and J ends lost 0 bases and 0 bases, in that order; junction bases with no gene match: 3. Germline V gives CDR1 LNHDA, CDR2 SQIVND (reference sequence). The CDR3 covers 17 residues. Sequencing used peripheral blood. The chain employs TRBV19 and TRBJ2-2, with 8 bases that match TRBD2. This sequence was found in a man older than 75 in a cohort sampled during active COVID-19. The CDR3 protein is CASSIDRGGANTGELFF. CDR3 nucleotide sequence: TGTGCCAGTAGTATAGACCGGGGGGGCGCGAACACCGGGGAGCTGTTTTTT.